These 32 T cell receptor beta chains originate from one sample sequenced in a study of blood T cell repertoires in COVID-19. Sequencing used immunoSEQ multiplex PCR; TCRdb keeps in-frame clones, though not all of them. The repertoire includes 150,000 to 200,000 clones, roughly 82% of them detected once, and 13% to 15% sits in the top ten. The sample taken for sequencing was PBMCs or T cells enriched from blood (not recorded which). The receptor source for this set is a man aged 50-59 years who had recovered from COVID-19.

The CDR3 is CASSVAPWTGAYEQYF. For the CDR3, the DNA is TGTGCCAGCAGCGTAGCCCCTTGGACAGGGGCCTACGAGCAGTACTTC. V and J are TRBV9 and TRBJ2-7; 9 bases line up with TRBD1. The V segment lost 0 bases and the J segment 2 bases; nucleotides outside the gene matches: 6. This CDR3 is built from 16 residues. Germline V gives CDR1 SGDLS, CDR2 YYNGEE.

The chain uses TRBV6-5 and TRBJ1-3, with D possibly matching TRBD1 (5 bases). The CDR3 runs to 15 residues. The V gene's germline CDR1 is MNHEY and CDR2 SVGAGI. Trimming shortened V by 6 bases and J by 4 bases, and 16 bases separated the two germline ends. CDR3 coding DNA: TGTGCCAGCAGCCCCCGCTCGGCAGGGGGAAACACCATATATTTT. Translated, it gives CASSPRSAGGNTIYF.

CDR3 nucleotides: TGTGCCAGCAGCCCCGGGACAGGGGGGACGGGGGAGACCCAGTACTTC. Its translation: CASSPGTGGTGETQYF. The chain recombines TRBV5-8 with TRBJ2-5; 11 bases match TRBD1. Per the germline V gene, CDR1 is SGHTS and CDR2 is YDEGEE. After removal of 4 bases from V and 5 bases from J, the junction contained 10 bases not matched to a gene. The CDR3 contains 16 residues.

In DNA, the CDR3 is TGTGCCTGGAGTGTACAGGGAGCGGATGGCTACACCTTC. This gives the protein CAWSVQGADGYTF. The chain joins TRBV30 to TRBJ1-2; tentatively, D is TRBD1 (6 bases). Germline lookup yields CDR1 GTSNPN and CDR2 SVGIG (reference sequence). Trimming cost V 0 bases and J 6 bases, with 11 bases left between them. CDR3 size: 13 residues.

This chain uses TRBV6-6 with TRBJ2-2; tentative D call: TRBD1 (5 bases). The CDR3 sequence is 14 residues long. Germline V CDR1 and CDR2: MNHNY, SVGAGI (reference sequence). V was clipped by 4 bases and J by 3 bases, with 9 bases between them. The CDR3 protein is CASSWGADTGELFF. The CDR3 DNA reads TGTGCCAGCAGTTGGGGCGCGGACACCGGGGAGCTGTTTTTT.

Regarding this clone: At the DNA level, this CDR3 is encoded by other sequences in the same sample as well. V is TRBV5-1 and J is TRBJ1-1; D gene uncertain. V gave up 0 bases and J gave up 2 bases, with 8 bases separating them. The CDR3 runs 14 residues. Germline assignment: CDR1 SGHRS and CDR2 YFSETQ. The CDR3, as DNA: TGCGCCAGCAGCTTGGGGGCAGGAAACACTGAAGCTTTCTTT. Protein sequence: CASSLGAGNTEAFF.

The chain couples TRBV11-2 to TRBJ1-4, with D unclear. V shed 3 bases and J shed 6 bases, with 14 bases lying between them. Germline V gene lookup returns CDR1 SGHAT and CDR2 FQNNGV. The CDR3 has 15 amino acids. DNA of the CDR3: TGTGCCAGCAGCTTTCTTCCCGGGGAGGATGAAAAACTGTTTTTT. Translated: CASSFLPGEDEKLFF.

V is TRBV3-1 (or the pseudogene TRBV3-2) and J is TRBJ2-1; 7 bases agree with TRBD2. CDR3 length: 15 amino acids. Losses at the gene ends were 4 bases for V and 5 bases for J; bases not matched to a gene: 8. The germline V gene has CDR1 LGHDT and CDR2 YNNKEL (reference sequence). The CDR3 DNA sequence: TGTGCCAGCAGCCGATCCGGGACTATAAACAATGAGCAGTTCTTC. Protein product: CASSRSGTINNEQFF.

The chain carries TRBV11-2 and TRBJ1-2; D unresolved. From germline, CDR1 is SGHAT and CDR2 FQNNGV. V lost 4 bases to trimming and J lost 4 bases, with 13 bases between them. This CDR3 is built from 14 residues. For the CDR3, the DNA is TGTGCCAGCAGCTCCCGCAACAGCCCCTATGGCTACACCTTC. Translated, it gives CASSSRNSPYGYTF.

V gene TRBV5-1 combines with J gene TRBJ2-2; TRBD2 agrees at 8 bases. V was pared by 3 bases and J by 2 bases, with 15 bases of the junction left unmatched. CDR1 and CDR2 (germline): SGHRS, YFSETQ. This CDR3 comprises 19 residues. CDR3 DNA sequence: TGCGCCAGCAGCTGGAGATCGAGCGGGGGACCCGCAAACACCGGGGAGCTGTTTTTT. It codes for CASSWRSSGGPANTGELFF.

The chain joins TRBV18 to TRBJ1-2; TRBD1 is a possible D gene (6 bases). The V and J ends lost 0 bases and 8 bases respectively, with 10 bases between them. This CDR3 contains 13 residues. CDR1 and CDR2 (germline): KGHSH, LQKENI. CDR3 sequence: CASSPPTGRGYTF. CDR3 bases: TGTGCCAGCTCACCACCTACAGGGCGAGGCTACACCTTC. Complete variable domain (other parts from reference TRBV18 and TRBJ1-2): NAGVMQNPRHLVRRRGQEARLRCSPMKGHSHVYWYRQLPEEGLKFMVYLQKENIIDESGMPKERFSAEFPKEGPSILRIQQVVRGDSAAYFCASSPPTGRGYTFGSGTRLTVV.

The gene calls are TRBV5-6 and TRBJ2-1; D possibly corresponds to TRBD2 (6 bases). V lost 3 bases and J 10 bases, leaving 20 bases between the germline ends. CDR1 and CDR2 from the germline V gene are SGHDT and YYEEEE. This CDR3 is 15 amino acids long. The CDR3 is CASSSWGLALWEQFF. The CDR3 DNA reads TGTGCCAGCAGCTCCTGGGGACTGGCCCTTTGGGAGCAGTTCTTC.

The chain employs TRBV30 and TRBJ1-6; 7 bases are a match to TRBD1. The CDR3 totals 15 residues. The V segment lost 7 bases and the J segment 4 bases; nucleotides outside the gene matches: 10. CDR1 GTSNPN and CDR2 SVGIG come from the germline V gene (reference sequence). CDR3 in DNA: TGTGCCTTCAAGGGACAGAGGGTGTATAATTCACCCCTCCACTTT. Its protein product is CAFKGQRVYNSPLHF. Based on the CDR3 plus reference TRBV30 and TRBJ1-6, the full variable domain is SQTIHQWPATLVQPVGSPLSLECTVEGTSNPNLYWYRQAAGRGLQLLFYSVGIGQISSEVPQNLSASRPQDRQFILSSKKLLLSDSGFYLCAFKGQRVYNSPLHFGNGTRLTVT.

The chain combines TRBV4-1 with TRBJ2-5; TRBD2 agrees at 9 bases. J was trimmed by 4 bases and V by 0 bases; bases with no gene match: 9. Germline V gene lookup returns CDR1 MGHRA and CDR2 YSYEKL. The CDR3 has 17 residues. The CDR3 loop is CASSQEFSGGLRETQYF. The CDR3 region has the DNA TGCGCCAGCAGCCAAGAGTTTAGCGGGGGATTAAGAGAGACCCAGTACTTC.

This sequence joins TRBV9 and TRBJ1-3, with D uncertain. Germline CDR1 is SGDLS and CDR2 is YYNGEE. The CDR3 runs to 13 residues. V lost 5 bases and J 2 bases, leaving 8 bases between the germline ends. The CDR3 nucleotides are TGTGCCAGCAGGAGATCGGCTGGAAACACCATATATTTT. Translating it yields CASRRSAGNTIYF.

The gene calls are TRBV30 and TRBJ2-3; 13 bases fit TRBD2. CDR1 GTSNPN and CDR2 SVGIG come from the germline V gene (reference sequence). V lost 2 bases to trimming and J lost 4 bases; unmatched junction nucleotides: 9. The CDR3 runs to 17 residues. The CDR3 loop is CAWSRGGLAGVADTQYF. CDR3 nucleotides: TGTGCCTGGAGTCGTGGAGGACTAGCGGGGGTCGCAGATACGCAGTATTTT.

CDR3 DNA sequence: TGTGCCAGCAGTACGACCGGGACTGGTGACTATGGCTACACCTTC. Translated, it gives CASSTTGTGDYGYTF. This chain joins TRBV28 and TRBJ1-2, with D maybe TRBD1 (5 bases). Trimming took off 5 bases at V and 3 bases at J, with 16 bases between the two ends. This CDR3 is built from 15 residues. In germline, CDR1 is MDHEN, CDR2 SYDVKM.

In its sample, this clone was seen a few times. The chain has TRBV4-1 and TRBJ1-5, with D possibly being TRBD1 (6 bases). The CDR3 extends over 15 amino acids. Deletions cut 4 bases from V and 4 bases from J, with 14 bases between. Germline values: CDR1 MGHRA, CDR2 YSYEKL. CDR3: CASSPGSGVNQPQHF. DNA of the CDR3: TGCGCCAGCAGCCCCGGGTCAGGGGTAAATCAGCCCCAGCATTTT.

This chain links TRBV4-1 with TRBJ1-1, with TRBD1 matching 8 bases. CDR1 and CDR2 (germline): MGHRA, YSYEKL. V shed 2 bases and J 1 base; nucleotides not matched to a gene: 3. The CDR3 extends over 15 amino acids. CDR3 loop: CASSQYGTGNTEAFF. CDR3 nucleotides: TGCGCCAGCAGCCAATACGGGACAGGGAACACTGAAGCTTTCTTT.

The chain uses TRBV2 and TRBJ2-3; 9 bases agree with TRBD2. The CDR3 sequence is 15 residues long. Germline CDR1 reads SNHLY; CDR2 reads FYNNEI. V was pared by 4 bases and J by 6 bases, with 8 bases of the junction left unmatched. The CDR3 DNA is TGTGCCAGCAGTGGTAGCGGGGGACGCCGCGATACGCAGTATTTT. This gives the protein CASSGSGGRRDTQYF.

CDR3: CASSQDRETIIPYGYTF. The DNA for the CDR3 is TGTGCCAGCAGCCAGGACAGGGAAACCATCATACCGTATGGCTACACCTTC. The gene calls are TRBV3-1 (or the pseudogene TRBV3-2) and TRBJ1-2; TRBD1 aligns across 8 bases. J gave up 5 bases and V 3 bases, and 14 bases lay outside the gene matches. Per the germline V gene, CDR1 is LGHDT and CDR2 is YNNKEL (reference sequence). This CDR3 is 17 amino acids long.

This chain joins TRBV6-5 and TRBJ1-1, with 11 bases lining up with TRBD1. J gave up 11 bases and V 7 bases, and 6 bases lay outside the gene matches. CDR1 is MNHEY, CDR2 SVGAGI, per germline. This CDR3 contains 12 residues. This chain's CDR3 is CASKPGQGGAFF. CDR3 in DNA: TGTGCCAGCAAACCGGGACAGGGGGGGGCTTTCTTT.

This rearrangement joins TRBV6-5 to TRBJ1-2; D gene unclear. V was trimmed by 5 bases and J by 7 bases, leaving 20 bases between them. CDR1 and CDR2 from the germline V gene are MNHEY and SVGAGI. CDR3 size: 15 residues. DNA for the CDR3: TGTGCCAGCAGTAGTCCGGGCCGCGGGTCCGTTGGCTACACCTTC. Translation: CASSSPGRGSVGYTF.

This clone is a singleton in its sample. The V and J genes are TRBV4-1 and TRBJ1-2, with TRBD1 matching over 9 bases. The CDR3 length is 15 residues. Germline CDR1 is MGHRA and CDR2 is YSYEKL. V shed 2 bases, J shed 7 bases, and the junction held 8 bases outside the gene matches. For the CDR3, the DNA is TGCGCCAGCAGCCAAAGCACAGGGGGCGCCTTTGGCTACACCTTC. This sequence encodes CASSQSTGGAFGYTF.

CDR3 DNA sequence: TGCGCCAGCAGTGTGGCCACTAGGGATCAGCCCCAGCATTTT. Translated: CASSVATRDQPQHF. This chain links TRBV10-2 with TRBJ1-5; unclear D gene. CDR3 length: 14 amino acids. Germline CDR1 and CDR2: WSHSY and SAAADI. Between the trimmed V and J ends, which lost 4 bases and 5 bases, there was a span of 12 bases.

Concerning this clone: This sample also contains other DNA sequences that code for the same CDR3. This chain uses TRBV5-1 with TRBJ1-1, with TRBD1 as a possible D gene (6 bases). Trimming left V 4 bases short and J 0 bases short, with 10 bases between. The CDR3 runs to 14 residues. Germline V gene lookup returns CDR1 SGHRS and CDR2 YFSETQ. The CDR3 region has the DNA TGCGCCAGCAGCCCGCGACAGGTGAACACTGAAGCTTTCTTT. It codes for CASSPRQVNTEAFF.

The DNA of the CDR3 is TGTGCCAGCTCATTACAGGGGGCCAGGGAGCAGTTCTTC. Translation gives CASSLQGAREQFF. J is TRBJ2-1 and V is TRBV18; TRBD1 matches 9 bases. CDR3 length: 13 amino acids. The junction had 6 bases not matched to a gene; V was cut back by 5 bases and J by 10 bases. Germline-derived CDR1 and CDR2 are KGHSH and LQKENI.

The CDR3 loop is CASSIRDRVSDTQYF. In DNA form, the CDR3 reads TGTGCCAGCAGTATCCGGGACAGGGTTTCAGATACGCAGTATTTT. V usage is TRBV6-5 and J usage is TRBJ2-3, with 9 bases that match TRBD1. Germline CDR1 is MNHEY and CDR2 is SVGAGI. This CDR3 comprises 15 residues. The V gene end was trimmed by 5 bases and the J gene end by 4 bases; junction bases not matched to a gene: 7.

The chain employs TRBV5-5 and TRBJ1-2; TRBD1 agrees at 7 bases. Germline CDR1 is SGHKS and CDR2 is YYEKEE (reference sequence). V trimming: 4 bases; J trimming: 7 bases; junction bases outside the gene matches: 19. This CDR3 has 17 amino acids. CDR3 sequence: CASSPTLQGGDRLGYTF. The DNA of the CDR3 is TGTGCCAGCAGCCCCACTCTCCAAGGGGGCGATAGACTTGGCTACACCTTC.

This clone was seen once. The chain couples TRBV5-1 to TRBJ2-7; tentative D call: TRBD1 (6 bases). This CDR3 is built from 14 residues. Trimming stripped 2 bases from V and 1 base from J, with 10 bases between. CDR1 SGHRS and CDR2 YFSETQ come from the germline V gene. DNA of the CDR3: TGCGCCAGCAGCTTAGGGACATCTTCCTACGAGCAGTACTTC. It codes for CASSLGTSSYEQYF. The full variable domain, in which reference TRBV5-1 and TRBJ2-7 provide the parts outside the CDR3, is KAGVTQTPRYLIKTRGQQVTLSCSPISGHRSVSWYQQTPGQGLQFLFEYFSETQRNKGNFPGRFSGRQFSNSRSEMNVSTLELGDSALYLCASSLGTSSYEQYFGPGTRLTVT.

Written as DNA, the CDR3 is TGTGCCAGCAGCTCAGACAGGGTGGGAGGCTACACCTTC. It encodes CASSSDRVGGYTF. The chain employs TRBV5-4 and TRBJ1-2; 7 bases are a match to TRBD1. The CDR3 runs to 13 residues. After removal of 3 bases from V and 8 bases from J, the junction contained 7 bases not matched to a gene. Germline CDR1 SGHNT, CDR2 YYREEE (reference sequence).

The chain is built from TRBV12-3 or TRBV12-4 and TRBJ2-5; TRBD2 might be the D (5 bases). The CDR3 extends over 13 amino acids. Trimming stripped 2 bases from V and 5 bases from J, with 9 bases between. The CDR3, as DNA: TGTGCCAGCAGTTTAAAGGGAGTGGAGACCCAGTACTTC. It translates to CASSLKGVETQYF.